This paragraph covers one T cell receptor (beta chain) sequence. Its specific antigen is unknown. From each donor, an approximately 2.3 ml peripheral blood sample was drawn into PAXgene tubes and stored at -80 degrees C. Total RNA was isolated from whole blood with the PAXgene blood miRNA kit on an automated QIAcube, without T cell sorting. Deep TCRalpha and TCRbeta repertoire profiling with unique molecular barcoding was performed on peripheral blood of monozygotic twin pairs concordant or discordant for inflammatory bowel disease. Smoking habits were recorded for all twin pairs, and each individual was classified as a current, former or never smoker. The library relied on 5' RACE. Preparation of each TCR library used roughly 3.5 ug of total RNA. For each sample, cDNA synthesis was carried out in eight separate reactions using SMARTScribe reverse transcriptase. During cDNA synthesis, template switching introduced unique molecular identifiers that contained a 6-nucleotide sample barcode. TCRalpha and TCRbeta cDNA was amplified by two nested PCRs of around 16 and 10 cycles, with bead purification after each PCR. Before amplification, the cDNA was both treated with uracil DNA-glycosylase and purified with the QIAquick PCR purification kit. The second PCR added Illumina TruSeq-compatible adapters along with sample-specific barcodes. Library quality and concentration were assessed using TapeStation and Qubit, and roughly 5 ng of each library was pooled. Sequencing of the pooled libraries was done on an Illumina HiSeq2500 single-index Rapid Run using custom sequencing primers and 2 x 100 bp reads. From the authors' description of their analysis: PCR and sequencing errors were corrected by UMI-based consensus assembly using MiGEC version 1.2.6. V(D)J alignment, clonotype assembly and CDR3 extraction were performed with MiXCR version 2.1.1. To normalise gene usage, clonotype sharing and MAIT/NKT TCR abundance, the analysis used the top 1000, 10 000 and 20 000 clonotypes per sample. After downsampling to 27 000 UMIs, diversity was calculated as the inverse Simpson index using the vegan R package. Statistical testing used paired Mann-Whitney U tests on the discordant twin pairs and applied Benjamini-Hochberg correction for multiple testing. Once TCRdb had reprocessed the reads, it stored one entry per CDR3 protein sequence and supplied no DNA. These V and J calls originate from TCRdb's pipeline instead of the authors' own analysis. The table for this sample records 310,000 or so distinct CDR3 sequences. Of the sample, over 2% is held by the ten largest clones.

This sample was taken from a study of monozygotic twins with inflammatory bowel disease (dated by TCRdb to the late 2010s). Background for the entire study: The full study comprised 30 or so monozygotic twin pairs: nine German pairs (four IBD-concordant, five IBD-discordant) and 19 IBD-discordant Danish pairs. Each individual had, on average, about 151 000 unique TCRalpha sequences and 181 000 unique TCRbeta sequences available for analysis. Within discordant pairs, disease-associated traits were sought mainly by comparing IBD patients with their genetically identical healthy co-twins. What the research found in general, with its limitations: IBD patients shared fewer clonotypes with other individuals than healthy twins did, most markedly in patients showing signs of disease activity. Concordant and discordant twins showed no difference in repertoire similarity, possibly because of limited statistical power. Differing immunosuppressive treatments among patients may have added background noise and inter-individual variability to the repertoires. The results gave no support for a single strong signal or clonotype linked to IBD. The analysis was unable to tell apart different T cell subtypes. IBD patients had lower TCRbeta repertoire diversity, measured by the inverse Simpson index, than their healthy co-twins.

Measured from the cysteine to the phenylalanine, the CDR3 is 16 residues long. No coding sequence is recorded. From the germline V gene, CDR1 is MGHRA and CDR2 is YSYEKL. In this chain, TRBV4-1 is recombined with TRBJ1-2; TCRdb's D call of TRBD1 is untestable without DNA. The sample taken for sequencing was blood. This clonotype originated in a human donor with ulcerative colitis or Crohn's disease, or a healthy co-twin of an affected twin (not recorded which). The CDR3 has the sequence CASSQDLGTGGYGYTF.